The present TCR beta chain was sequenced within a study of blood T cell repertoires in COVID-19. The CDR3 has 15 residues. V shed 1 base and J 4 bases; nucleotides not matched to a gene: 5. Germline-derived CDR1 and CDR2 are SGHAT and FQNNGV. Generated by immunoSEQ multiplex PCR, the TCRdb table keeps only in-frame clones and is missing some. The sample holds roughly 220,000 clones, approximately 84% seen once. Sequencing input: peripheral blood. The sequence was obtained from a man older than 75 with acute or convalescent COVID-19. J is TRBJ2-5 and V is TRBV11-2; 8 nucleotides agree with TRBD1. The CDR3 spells CASSLGAGGSETQYF. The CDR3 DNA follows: TGTGCCAGCAGCTTAGGGGCAGGGGGCTCAGAGACCCAGTACTTC.